This T cell receptor beta chain comes out of a study of T cell responses to AZD1222 COVID-19 vaccine. The study's findings and limits: There were mostly white British donors and more females than males, and clonal diversity was possibly underestimated. Unmutated variant regions are reportedly the target of nearly half of TCRs that are spike-specific. Following two doses of AZD1222, Spike-specific TCR breadth and depth rose.

The analysis combined second doses at about 4 or about 12 weeks. This CDR3 spans 14 amino acids. The germline V gene encodes CDR1 MNHEY and CDR2 SVGAGI. V gave up 6 bases and J gave up 6 bases, with 14 bases separating them. The assay was immunoSEQ multiplex PCR, and TCRdb's table has in-frame clones only and misses some. The sample lists approximately 75,000 clones, roughly 91% seen once, with 15% to 20% in the top ten. Regarding this clone: Its matching antigen is unknown.

The sequence was obtained from an adult who received the AZD1222 COVID-19 vaccine. The chain has TRBV6-5 and TRBJ1-4; perhaps TRBD1 as D (5 bases). This sample comprised peripheral blood, obtained 28 days after the second AZD1222 dose. The CDR3, as DNA: TGTGCCAGCAGGTGGAGGGGAGGCGATGAAAAACTGTTTTTT. The encoded protein is CASRWRGGDEKLFF.